This entry lists 12 T cell receptor beta chains sequenced from one sample in a study of cytomegalovirus exposure and HLA in healthy donors. Use of 60 Vbeta and 13 Jbeta primers characterized the PCR. Data came from immunoSEQ multiplex PCR; TCRdb stores just in-frame clones and leaves some out. The table has 120,000 to 150,000 clones, over 65% seen once. Sequencing used PBMCs. All receptors derive from a man aged 35 to 55 in good health and CMV-seropositive.

This chain joins TRBV5-4 and TRBJ1-1, with TRBD1 matching over 9 bases. There are 15 residues in the CDR3. Germline CDR1 is SGHNT and CDR2 is YYREEE (reference sequence). The ends lost 3 bases at V and 4 bases at J; junction bases unmatched: 7. The CDR3 sequence: CASSSGTGSFTEAFF. The DNA of the CDR3 is TGTGCCAGCAGCTCGGGGACAGGGTCCTTCACTGAAGCTTTCTTT.

The gene calls are TRBV6-6 and TRBJ2-4; 9 nucleotides match TRBD1. Germline-derived CDR1 and CDR2 are MNHNY and SVGAGI (reference sequence). CDR3 length: 14 amino acids. V gave up 5 bases and J gave up 6 bases; unmatched junction bases: 5. The DNA of the CDR3 is TGTGCCAGCAGTACCCGGGACAGGGTAAACATTCAGTACTTC. This gives the protein CASSTRDRVNIQYF.

This clone was seen once. DNA for the CDR3: TGTGCCACCCGTTCTAGCGGTCCCTACGAGCAGTACTTC. This sequence encodes CATRSSGPYEQYF. The rearrangement joins TRBV6-5 to TRBJ2-5, with TRBD2 matching over 7 bases. The J call may not be correct, given that the DNA end is closer to TRBJ2-7. The CDR3 has 13 amino acids. Looked up from germline, CDR1 is MNHEY and CDR2 is SVGAGI.

This chain links TRBV7-9 with TRBJ1-4; 7 positions agree with TRBD1. The CDR3 length is 15 residues. Looked up from germline, CDR1 is SEHNR and CDR2 is FQNEAQ (reference sequence). The CDR3 loop reads CESSIRQGRDEKLFF. The CDR3 DNA sequence: TGTGAAAGCAGCATACGACAGGGAAGGGATGAAAAACTGTTTTTT. The full variable domain, with the rest looked up from reference TRBV7-9 and TRBJ1-4, is DTGVSQNPRHKITKRGQNVTFRCDPISEHNRLYWYRQTLGQGPEFLTYFQNEAQLEKSRLLSDRFSAERPKGSFSTLEIQRTEQGDSAMYLCESSIRQGRDEKLFFGSGTQLSVL.

This clone was detected once. DNA of the CDR3: TGTGCCAGCAGTTTAGACGGGGGGGACTTACCCTACGAGCAGTACTTC. It encodes CASSLDGGDLPYEQYF. This chain links TRBV27 with TRBJ2-7; 8 positions agree with TRBD2. The CDR3 extends over 16 amino acids. The J segment lost 2 bases and the V segment lost 2 bases, leaving 8 bases of the junction unmatched. CDR1 is MNHEY and CDR2 is SMNVEV in the germline V gene (reference sequence).

The chain is built from TRBV5-1 and TRBJ1-3; 7 nucleotides agree with TRBD1. V lost 0 bases to trimming and J lost 2 bases; unmatched junction nucleotides: 2. There are 15 residues in the CDR3. Germline-derived CDR1 and CDR2 are SGHRS and YFSETQ. The CDR3 sequence is CASSLVGTAGNTIYF. CDR3 nucleotide sequence: TGCGCCAGCAGCTTGGTGGGGACAGCTGGAAACACCATATATTTT.

This chain connects TRBV10-2 to TRBJ1-2; TRBD1 agrees at 10 bases. Germline V gene lookup returns CDR1 WSHSY and CDR2 SAAADI. V shed 4 bases and J 1 base; nucleotides not matched to a gene: 3. CDR3 length: 15 residues. The CDR3 coding sequence is TGCGCCAGCAGTGTCGACAGGGGGCTTAACTATGGCTACACCTTC. Amino acids: CASSVDRGLNYGYTF.

The chain has TRBV19 and TRBJ2-1, with TRBD2 as a possible D gene (6 bases). Trimming removed 4 bases at V and 4 bases at J, with 8 bases between. CDR3 size: 13 residues. In germline, CDR1 is LNHDA, CDR2 SQIVND (reference sequence). This CDR3 reads CASSTGLYNEQFF. The CDR3 DNA follows: TGTGCCAGTAGTACGGGACTTTACAATGAGCAGTTCTTC.

CDR3 amino acids: CASSFNTGELFF. DNA of the CDR3: TGTGCCAGCAGCTTCAATACCGGGGAGCTGTTTTTT. The rearrangement links TRBV11-3 to TRBJ2-2; no firm D call. Germline V gene data show CDR1 as SGHNT and CDR2 as YENEEA. Trimming stripped 3 bases from V and 5 bases from J, with 4 bases between. This CDR3 comprises 12 residues. Filled out from reference TRBV11-3 and TRBJ2-2, the complete variable domain reads EAGVVQSPRYKIIEKKQPVAFWCNPISGHNTLYWYLQNLGQGPELLIRYENEEAVDDSQLPKDRFSAERLKGVDSTLKIQPAELGDSAVYLCASSFNTGELFFGEGSRLTVL.

The rearrangement uses TRBV11-2 and TRBJ2-5; tentative D call: TRBD1 (5 bases). The closer fit of TRBJ2-7 to the DNA end suggests the J call may be wrong. Looked up from germline, CDR1 is SGHAT and CDR2 is FQNNGV. The CDR3 is 13 residues long. The CDR3, as DNA: TGTGCCAGCGATCCCAGGGCTTCCTACGAGCAGTACTTC. Translating it yields CASDPRASYEQYF.

This clone appeared a few times. The V gene is TRBV19, the J gene TRBJ1-5, with 9 nucleotides matching TRBD1. Germline V gives CDR1 LNHDA, CDR2 SQIVND (reference sequence). The CDR3 covers 15 residues. J lost 6 bases, V lost 3 bases, and 6 bases had no gene match. The DNA for the CDR3 is TGTGCCAGTAGTATCGGCACAGGGGGCTTTCAGCCCCAGCATTTT. Its protein is CASSIGTGGFQPQHF.

This clone was detected a few times. The CDR3 coding sequence is TGTGCCAGCAGGTGGACAAACTCCTACGAGCAGTACTTC. Translated: CASRWTNSYEQYF. The chain links TRBV6-5 to TRBJ2-7, with TRBD1 as a possible D gene (5 bases). Germline CDR1 and CDR2: MNHEY and SVGAGI. The CDR3 loop spans 13 amino acids. V lost 6 bases to trimming and J lost 0 bases, with 9 bases between them.